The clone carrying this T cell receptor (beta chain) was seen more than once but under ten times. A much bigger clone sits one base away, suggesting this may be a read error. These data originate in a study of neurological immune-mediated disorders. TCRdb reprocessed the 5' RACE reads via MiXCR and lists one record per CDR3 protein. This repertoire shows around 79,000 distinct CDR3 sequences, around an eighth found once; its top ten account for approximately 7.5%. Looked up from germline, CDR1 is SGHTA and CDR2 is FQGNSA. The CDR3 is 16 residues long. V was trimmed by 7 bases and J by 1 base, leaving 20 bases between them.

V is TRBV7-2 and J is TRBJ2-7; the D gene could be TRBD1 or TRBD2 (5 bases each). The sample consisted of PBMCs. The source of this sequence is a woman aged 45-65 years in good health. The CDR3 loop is CASNPSVGALSYEQYF. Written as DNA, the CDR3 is TGTGCCAGCAACCCCAGCGTCGGGGCTCTATCCTACGAGCAGTACTTC.